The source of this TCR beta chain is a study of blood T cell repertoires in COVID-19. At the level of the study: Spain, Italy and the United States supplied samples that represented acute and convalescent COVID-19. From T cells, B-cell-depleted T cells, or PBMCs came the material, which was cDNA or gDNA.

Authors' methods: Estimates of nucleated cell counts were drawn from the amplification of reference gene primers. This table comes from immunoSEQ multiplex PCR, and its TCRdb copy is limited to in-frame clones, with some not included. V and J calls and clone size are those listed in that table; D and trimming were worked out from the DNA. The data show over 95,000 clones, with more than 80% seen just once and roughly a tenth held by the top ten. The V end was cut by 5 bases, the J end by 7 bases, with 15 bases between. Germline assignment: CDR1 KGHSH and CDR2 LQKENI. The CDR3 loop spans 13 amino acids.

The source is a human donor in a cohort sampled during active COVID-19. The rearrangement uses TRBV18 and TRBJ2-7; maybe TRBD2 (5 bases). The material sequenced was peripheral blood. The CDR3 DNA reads TGTGCCAGCTCAGCTCCAGGCGGGCGGGAGCAGTACTTC. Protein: CASSAPGGREQYF. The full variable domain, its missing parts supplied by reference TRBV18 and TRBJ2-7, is NAGVMQNPRHLVRRRGQEARLRCSPMKGHSHVYWYRQLPEEGLKFMVYLQKENIIDESGMPKERFSAEFPKEGPSILRIQQVVRGDSAAYFCASSAPGGREQYFGPGTRLTVT.